These 7 T cell receptor beta chains were sequenced from one sample in a study of radiotherapy plus CTLA-4 blockade in lung cancer. The protocol was immunoSEQ multiplex PCR, while the TCRdb copy is restricted to in-frame clones and leaves out a portion. Found here are 40,000 to 45,000 clones, approximately 68% of them singletons; the top ten hold roughly 10%. The specimen comprised peripheral blood, sampled from a patient treated with radiotherapy plus ipilimumab. Receptor source: a human donor with non-small cell lung cancer who had stable disease on radiotherapy plus ipilimumab.

The chain couples TRBV12-5 to TRBJ1-4; a possible D gene is TRBD1 (6 bases). V lost 2 bases to trimming and J lost 8 bases, with 15 bases between them. The CDR3 length is 15 residues. Germline V gene lookup returns CDR1 LGHNT and CDR2 FRNRAP. The CDR3 DNA reads as TGTGCTAGTGGTTTGACCTCAGGGGTTCGGGAAAAACTGTTTTTT. Its translation: CASGLTSGVREKLFF.

The V gene is TRBV5-1, the J gene TRBJ2-3; D call uncertain. Per germline, CDR1 SGHRS and CDR2 YFSETQ. V lost 1 base, J lost 1 base, and 7 bases lay in between. The CDR3 spans 14 residues. This CDR3 is CASSLLSGTDTQYF. The CDR3 DNA reads as TGCGCCAGCAGCTTGCTTTCCGGCACAGATACGCAGTATTTT.

On this clone itself: The junction departs from the called germline gene at one end, perhaps through a read error. V gene TRBV11-3 combines with J gene TRBJ1-1; D possibly corresponds to TRBD1 (6 bases). This CDR3 region has 12 residues. CDR1 is SGHNT and CDR2 is YENEEA in the germline V gene. CDR3 DNA sequence: TGTGCCAGCAGCCCCGGTTCCCAGGGACACAACTTT. Translated, it gives CASSPGSQGHNF.

This chain connects TRBV25-1 to TRBJ1-2; 8 bases align to TRBD1. The V gene end was trimmed by 4 bases and the J gene end by 8 bases; junction bases not matched to a gene: 12. The CDR3 length is 15 residues. Germline V gene data show CDR1 as MGHDK and CDR2 as SYGVNS. CDR3 sequence reads: CASSANRGTFGGYTF. The CDR3 coding sequence is TGTGCCAGCAGTGCGAACAGGGGGACCTTCGGAGGCTACACCTTC.

In its sample, this clone is medium-sized. The CDR3 region is CASSEGTGANTEAFF. Written as DNA, the CDR3 is TGTGCCAGCAGCGAGGGGACAGGGGCGAACACTGAAGCTTTCTTT. The J gene is TRBJ1-1, the V gene TRBV9, with 10 bases fitting TRBD1. The CDR3 loop spans 15 amino acids. With V trimmed by 3 bases and J by 1 base, 3 bases remained unmatched. Germline assignment: CDR1 SGDLS and CDR2 YYNGEE.

This chain uses TRBV19 with TRBJ1-1; a possible D gene is TRBD1 (5 bases). Trimming removed 5 bases from V and 4 bases from J, with 14 bases in between. The CDR3 consists of 14 residues. CDR1 and CDR2 (germline): LNHDA, SQIVND (reference sequence). CDR3 sequence reads: CASSAGWGGTEAFF. The CDR3 nucleotides read TGTGCCAGTAGTGCCGGGTGGGGCGGCACTGAAGCTTTCTTT.

The CDR3, as DNA: TGTGCCAGTAGTGCGGCAGGGATGAGCACTGAAGCTTTCTTT. As protein: CASSAAGMSTEAFF. The chain combines TRBV19 with TRBJ1-1, with a tentative D call TRBD1 (5 bases). The CDR3 has 14 residues. Germline V gene lookup returns CDR1 LNHDA and CDR2 SQIVND (reference sequence). V lost 5 bases and J lost 4, with 14 bases in between. The full variable domain, completed using reference TRBV19 and TRBJ1-1, is DGGITQSPKYLFRKEGQNVTLSCEQNLNHDAMYWYRQDPGQGLRLIYYSQIVNDFQKGDIAEGYSVSREKKESFPLTVTSAQKNPTAFYLCASSAAGMSTEAFFGQGTRLTVV.